This T cell receptor (beta chain) was observed in a study of T cell repertoires in cytomegalovirus infection. This clonotype turned up a few times. Its specificity is unknown. The CDR3 runs 16 residues. V dropped 1 base and J dropped 5; count of bases not matched to a gene: 7. Germline CDR1 LGHNA, CDR2 YSLEER. TCRdb analysed the reads with MiXCR anew, one entry per CDR3 protein. The data show roughly 500,000 distinct CDR3 sequences, roughly 46% seen once. The TCR was taken from a human donor in good health (CMV status not recorded). Some clones in this sample may be carry-over from other donors' samples. The chain employs TRBV4-3 and TRBJ1-4, with 7 bases aligning to TRBD1. This sample comprised cultured PBMCs, obtained from culture after CMV antigen stimulation. The CDR3 nucleotides read TGCGCCAGCAGCCAAGGTTCGGCAGGGGGGAATGAAAAACTGTTTTTT. Translation: CASSQGSAGGNEKLFF.